This T cell receptor beta chain is drawn from a study of blood T cell repertoires in COVID-19. On the study more broadly: Two negative PCRs, clearance, or symptom resolution had been documented for recovered Cohort 3 donors. The United States, Italy and Spain provided the acute and convalescent COVID-19 samples. Sample material is recorded as cDNA or gDNA derived from T cells, B-cell-depleted T cells, or PBMCs.

As handled by the study authors: The assay estimated nucleated cells by amplifying reference gene primers. The assay was immunoSEQ multiplex PCR, and TCRdb's table has in-frame clones only and misses some. V, J and clone size are taken as reported in that table, and D and trimming were inferred from the DNA itself. The profile covers some 180,000 clones, with around 80% appearing a single time and 15% to 20% taken by the ten largest. Germline assignment: CDR1 MDHEN and CDR2 SYDVKM. The CDR3 covers 13 residues. Losses at the gene ends were 10 bases for V and 8 bases for J; bases not matched to a gene: 10.

The clonotype originates from a woman between 65 and 79 years old in a cohort exposed to, infected with or recovered from COVID-19 (not recorded which). This chain links TRBV28 with TRBJ2-1; 8 bases map to TRBD2. Sequencing was carried out using PBMCs or T cells enriched from blood (not recorded which). This chain's CDR3 is CATRGGRRDEQFF. The CDR3, as DNA: TGTGCCACCAGGGGCGGGAGGAGGGATGAGCAGTTCTTC.